Given below is one T cell receptor beta chain in context. Its matching antigen is unknown. The sample is drawn from a study of radiation and T cells in renal cell carcinoma. Noted treatment: 15 Gy SBRT to primary tumor, nephrectomy 4 weeks later. Nephrectomy followed 15 Gy stereotactic body radiation by 4 weeks. V lost 4 bases and J lost 7; bases outside the gene matches: 4. The germline V gene encodes CDR1 SGHAT and CDR2 FQNNGV. CDR3 length: 14 residues. Study observations and caveats: In nephrectomy-only tumors, top 100 clonotypes averaged roughly 45%, versus around 54% irradiated. Intratumoral heterogeneity was not captured in these approximately 0.91 g regions. Without pretreatment biopsies, baseline tumor clonotype presence was undetermined.

Repertoires were generated with immunoSEQ multiplex PCR, while TCRdb's copy carries only in-frame clones and drops some. There are 18,000 or so clones in the sample; roughly 54% occur only once, and 10% to 15% lies in the top ten. V and J are TRBV11-2 and TRBJ1-1; 12 nucleotides match TRBD1. Material: tumor tissue, obtained from a patient whose treatment included radiotherapy and nephrectomy. The sequence derives from a man in his fifties or sixties with renal cell carcinoma. Written as DNA, the CDR3 is TGTGCCAGCAGCTGGGACAGGGGGCAGAGTGAAGCTTTCTTT. Protein sequence: CASSWDRGQSEAFF.